This T cell receptor (beta chain) originates from a study of blood T cell repertoires in COVID-19. This clone occurred a few times. Sequencing used immunoSEQ multiplex PCR; TCRdb keeps in-frame clones, though not all of them. The sample holds more than 95,000 clones, 80% to 85% seen once. This TCR was sampled from a woman older than 75 with acute or convalescent COVID-19. Sequencing was carried out using peripheral blood.

CDR3 in DNA: TGTGCCAGCAGCTTGGGAGCGGGAGTCTCTACCGGGGAGCTGTTTTTT. Translation gives CASSLGAGVSTGELFF. The V and J genes are TRBV5-4 and TRBJ2-2; 8 nucleotides line up with TRBD2. The junction had 6 bases not matched to a gene; V was cut back by 0 bases and J by 5 bases. Germline V lookup: CDR1 SGHNT, CDR2 YYREEE (reference sequence). This CDR3 spans 16 amino acids.